The 14 T cell receptor beta chains below come from one sample, sequenced in a study of blood T cell repertoires in COVID-19. Generated by immunoSEQ multiplex PCR, the TCRdb table keeps only in-frame clones and is missing some. The sample lists about 230,000 clones, nearly 90% occurring once. Material for sequencing was PBMCs or T cells enriched from blood (not recorded which). These receptors were taken from a woman under 40 with acute COVID-19.

This chain links TRBV27 with TRBJ2-2; D gene unclear. The CDR3 spans 13 residues. In germline, CDR1 is MNHEY, CDR2 SMNVEV (reference sequence). V was pared by 10 bases and J by 0 bases, with 9 bases between. CDR3 loop: CAIPTPNTGELFF. The CDR3 DNA follows: TGTGCCATCCCAACACCGAACACCGGGGAGCTGTTTTTT.

The CDR3, as DNA: TGTGCCAGCAGCTCCCTTAACAGACCCTACGAGCAGTACTTC. This gives the protein CASSSLNRPYEQYF. This chain connects TRBV5-6 to TRBJ2-7; D remains ambiguous. The germline gives CDR1 SGHDT, CDR2 YYEEEE. Trimming shortened V by 3 bases and J by 2 bases, and 12 bases separated the two germline ends. This CDR3 is 14 amino acids long.

The rearrangement joins TRBV6-1 to TRBJ1-5, with 7 bases identical to TRBD1. The CDR3 is 16 amino acids. Germline trimming cut 2 bases from V and 1 base from J; bases unmatched to any gene: 5. Germline V gene data show CDR1 as MNHNS and CDR2 as SASEGT. CDR3 region: CASSEFPRGSNQPQHF. The DNA of the CDR3 is TGTGCCAGCAGTGAATTCCCCAGGGGGAGCAATCAGCCCCAGCATTTT.

This clone was observed once. The genes are TRBV5-4 and TRBJ1-5; D unclear. The CDR3 sequence is 13 residues long. Germline V gene lookup returns CDR1 SGHNT and CDR2 YYREEE (reference sequence). V shed 0 bases and J shed 3 bases, with 4 bases lying between them. CDR3 in amino acids: CASSLELNQPQHF. CDR3 nucleotides: TGTGCCAGCAGCTTGGAACTCAATCAGCCCCAGCATTTT.

The J gene is TRBJ2-5, the V gene TRBV10-3; 9 bases line up with TRBD1. The junction had 7 bases not matched to a gene; V was cut back by 3 bases and J by 5 bases. The CDR3 runs 15 residues. Germline CDR1 ENHRY, CDR2 SYGVKD. CDR3 coding DNA: TGTGCCATCAGTGATTCGGGGACAGGGTCTGAGACCCAGTACTTC. Protein product: CAISDSGTGSETQYF.

This clone showed up just a few times. J is TRBJ2-7 and V is TRBV4-1, with 10 bases aligning to TRBD2. The CDR3 totals 21 residues. CDR1 and CDR2 from the germline V gene are MGHRA and YSYEKL. Trimming cost V 1 base and J 0 bases; bases outside gene matches: 18. The CDR3 DNA reads TGCGCCAGCAGCCAAGGAAACACGGAATGGCTTAGCGGGGGGAACTCCTACGAGCAGTACTTC. Amino acid sequence: CASSQGNTEWLSGGNSYEQYF.

This chain uses TRBV2 with TRBJ1-6; D remains unclear. The CDR3 covers 14 residues. Trimming cost V 6 bases and J 6 bases, with 12 bases left between them. Germline lookup yields CDR1 SNHLY and CDR2 FYNNEI. CDR3 residues: CASRTVRSNSPLHF. Written as DNA, the CDR3 is TGTGCCAGCAGGACGGTCAGGTCTAATTCACCCCTCCACTTT.

The DNA for the CDR3 is TGTGCCATCAGTCTCTTACAGGGTGGGACTGAAGCTTTCTTT. As protein: CAISLLQGGTEAFF. The J gene is TRBJ1-1, the V gene TRBV10-3; a weak D match, TRBD1 (6 bases). This CDR3 is 14 amino acids long. The V gene's germline CDR1 is ENHRY and CDR2 SYGVKD. The V gene lost 5 bases and the J gene lost 5 bases, with 15 bases spanning the gap.

The DNA for the CDR3 is TGTGCCAGCGGTACGACAGCTTCGTATGGCTACACCTTC. Protein: CASGTTASYGYTF. The chain employs TRBV6-5 and TRBJ1-2; TRBD1 is a possible D gene (5 bases). The V gene's germline CDR1 is MNHEY and CDR2 SVGAGI. There are 13 residues in the CDR3. The V end lost 8 bases, the J end lost 5 bases, and 15 bases lay between the germline ends.

This clone was observed once. The rearrangement uses TRBV11-2 and TRBJ2-2; a weak D match, TRBD1 (7 bases). The CDR3 spans 19 residues. The germline V gene has CDR1 SGHAT and CDR2 FQNNGV. V lost 2 bases and J 4 bases, leaving 23 bases between the germline ends. CDR3 amino acids: CASSLLYAQGGRSTGELFF. The CDR3 DNA sequence: TGTGCCAGCAGCTTACTATACGCCCAGGGGGGTAGGAGCACCGGGGAGCTGTTTTTT.

This clone was counted a single time. The V and J genes are TRBV2 and TRBJ2-7; 9 bases agree with TRBD1. From germline, CDR1 is SNHLY and CDR2 FYNNEI. The ends lost 1 base at V and 3 bases at J; junction bases unmatched: 13. This CDR3 contains 18 residues. CDR3 protein: CASSEDHPGQGLLYEQYF. The CDR3 DNA is TGTGCCAGCAGTGAAGACCACCCGGGACAGGGTCTCCTCTACGAGCAGTACTTC.

CDR3 amino acids: CASSASRQGAREQFF. CDR3 coding DNA: TGTGCCAGCAGCGCGAGCCGACAGGGGGCTCGAGAGCAGTTCTTC. This rearrangement joins TRBV9 to TRBJ2-1; 10 bases match TRBD1. This CDR3 spans 15 amino acids. Germline trimming cut 3 bases from V and 10 bases from J; bases unmatched to any gene: 10. Germline lookup yields CDR1 SGDLS and CDR2 YYNGEE.

The gene calls are TRBV7-9 and TRBJ2-5; D is possibly TRBD1 (5 bases). CDR3 length equals 13 residues. Germline V gene sequence: CDR1 SEHNR, CDR2 FQNEAQ (reference sequence). V was clipped by 4 bases and J by 1 base, with 7 bases between them. The DNA for the CDR3 is TGTGCCAGCAGCTACAGGAGCCAAGAGACCCAGTACTTC. Translating gives CASSYRSQETQYF.

The chain joins TRBV5-1 to TRBJ1-1, with TRBD1 as a possible D gene (6 bases). The CDR3 consists of 14 residues. V lost 3 bases to trimming and J lost 3 bases, with 12 bases between them. The germline CDR1 and CDR2 sequences are SGHRS and YFSETQ. CDR3 nucleotides: TGCGCCAGCAGCTACACAGGGCCTGACACTGAAGCTTTCTTT. Translating gives CASSYTGPDTEAFF.